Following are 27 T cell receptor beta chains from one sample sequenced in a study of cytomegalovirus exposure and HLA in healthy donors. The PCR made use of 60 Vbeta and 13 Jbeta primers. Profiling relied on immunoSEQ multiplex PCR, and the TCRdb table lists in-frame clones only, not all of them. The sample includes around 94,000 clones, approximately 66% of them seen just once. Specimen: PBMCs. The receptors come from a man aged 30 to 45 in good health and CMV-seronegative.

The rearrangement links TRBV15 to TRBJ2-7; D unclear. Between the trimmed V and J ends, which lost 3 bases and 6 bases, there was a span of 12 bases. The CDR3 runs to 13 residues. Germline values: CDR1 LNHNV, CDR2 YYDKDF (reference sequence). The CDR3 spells CATSSRRSAEQYF. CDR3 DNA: TGTGCCACCAGCAGTAGAAGGAGCGCCGAGCAGTACTTC.

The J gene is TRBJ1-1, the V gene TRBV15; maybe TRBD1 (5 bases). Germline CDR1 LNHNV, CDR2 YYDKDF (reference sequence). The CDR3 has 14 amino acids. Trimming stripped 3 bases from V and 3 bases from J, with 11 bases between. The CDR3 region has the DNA TGTGCCACCAGCAGTCCAGGGTCCTACACTGAAGCTTTCTTT. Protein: CATSSPGSYTEAFF.

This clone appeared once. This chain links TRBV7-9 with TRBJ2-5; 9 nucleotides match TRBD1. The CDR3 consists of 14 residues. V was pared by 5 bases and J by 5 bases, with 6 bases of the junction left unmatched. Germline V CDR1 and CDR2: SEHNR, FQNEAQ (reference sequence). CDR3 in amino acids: CASSNTGGEETQYF. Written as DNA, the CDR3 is TGTGCCAGCAGCAATACAGGGGGCGAGGAGACCCAGTACTTC.

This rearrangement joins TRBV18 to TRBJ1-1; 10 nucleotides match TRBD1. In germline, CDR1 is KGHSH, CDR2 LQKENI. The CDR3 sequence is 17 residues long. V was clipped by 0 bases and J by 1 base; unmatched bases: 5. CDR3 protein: CASSPPGTGVRNTEAFF. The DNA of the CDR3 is TGTGCCAGCTCACCACCCGGGACAGGGGTGAGGAACACTGAAGCTTTCTTT.

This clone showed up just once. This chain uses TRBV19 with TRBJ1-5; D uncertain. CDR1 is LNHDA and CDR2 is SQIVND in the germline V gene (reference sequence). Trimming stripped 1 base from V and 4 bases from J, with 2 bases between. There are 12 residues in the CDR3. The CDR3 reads CASSIVNQPQHF. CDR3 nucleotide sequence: TGTGCCAGTAGTATAGTAAATCAGCCCCAGCATTTT.

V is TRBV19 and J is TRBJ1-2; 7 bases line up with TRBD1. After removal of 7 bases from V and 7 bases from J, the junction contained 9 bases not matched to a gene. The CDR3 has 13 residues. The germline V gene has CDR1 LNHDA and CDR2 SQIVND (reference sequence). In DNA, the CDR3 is TGTGCCAGTACCCAGACAGGGACCCTTGGCTACACCTTC. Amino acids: CASTQTGTLGYTF.

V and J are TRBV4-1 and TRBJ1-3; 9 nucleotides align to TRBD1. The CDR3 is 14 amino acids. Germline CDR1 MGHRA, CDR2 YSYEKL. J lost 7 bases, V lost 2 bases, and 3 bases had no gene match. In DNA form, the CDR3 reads TGCGCCAGCAGCCAACCCGGACAGGGGAACACCATATATTTT. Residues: CASSQPGQGNTIYF.

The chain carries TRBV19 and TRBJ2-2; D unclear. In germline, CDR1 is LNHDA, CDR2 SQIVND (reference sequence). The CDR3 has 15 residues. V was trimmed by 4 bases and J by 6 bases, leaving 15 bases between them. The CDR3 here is CASSSLRQVAGELFF. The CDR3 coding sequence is TGTGCCAGTAGTAGTCTTCGACAAGTGGCCGGGGAGCTGTTTTTT.

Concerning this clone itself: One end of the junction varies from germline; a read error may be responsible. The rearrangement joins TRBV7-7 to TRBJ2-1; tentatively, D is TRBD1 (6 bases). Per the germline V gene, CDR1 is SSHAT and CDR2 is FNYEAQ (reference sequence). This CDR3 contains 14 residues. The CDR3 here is CASSLTAGAHEQFF. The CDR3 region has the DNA TGTGCTAGCAGCTTGACAGCAGGGGCCCATGAGCAGTTCTTC.

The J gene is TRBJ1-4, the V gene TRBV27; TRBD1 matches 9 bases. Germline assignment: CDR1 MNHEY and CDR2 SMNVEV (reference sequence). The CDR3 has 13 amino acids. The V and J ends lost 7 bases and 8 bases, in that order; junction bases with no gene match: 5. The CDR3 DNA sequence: TGTGCCAGCACTAGACAGGGGGGCGAAAAACTGTTTTTT. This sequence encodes CASTRQGGEKLFF.

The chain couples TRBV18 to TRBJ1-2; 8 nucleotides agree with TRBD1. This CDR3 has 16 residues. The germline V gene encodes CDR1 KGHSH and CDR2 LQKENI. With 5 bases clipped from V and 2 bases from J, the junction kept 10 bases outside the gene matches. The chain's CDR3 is CASSSQPGQENYGYTF. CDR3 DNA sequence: TGTGCCAGCTCATCCCAACCGGGACAGGAGAACTATGGCTACACCTTC.

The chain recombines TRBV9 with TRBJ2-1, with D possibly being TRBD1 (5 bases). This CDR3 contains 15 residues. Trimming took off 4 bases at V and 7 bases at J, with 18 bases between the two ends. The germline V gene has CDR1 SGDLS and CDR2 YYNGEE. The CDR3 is CASSPHQTNRNEQFF. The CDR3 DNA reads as TGTGCCAGCAGCCCGCACCAAACCAACAGGAATGAGCAGTTCTTC.

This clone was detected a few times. The CDR3, as DNA: TGCGCCAGCAGCCAGCAGGGTTCCTACGAGCAGTACTTC. This gives the protein CASSQQGSYEQYF. The rearrangement joins TRBV5-1 to TRBJ2-7, with a possible D match to TRBD1 (5 bases). The CDR3 covers 13 residues. With 4 bases removed from V and 1 base from J, the gap between germline ends came to 9 bases. Germline V gives CDR1 SGHRS, CDR2 YFSETQ.

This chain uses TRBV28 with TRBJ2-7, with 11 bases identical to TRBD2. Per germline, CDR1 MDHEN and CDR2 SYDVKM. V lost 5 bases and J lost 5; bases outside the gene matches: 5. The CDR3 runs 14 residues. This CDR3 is CASSPGLAVHEQYF. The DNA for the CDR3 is TGTGCCAGCAGTCCGGGACTAGCGGTCCACGAGCAGTACTTC. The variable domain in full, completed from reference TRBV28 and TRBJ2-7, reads DVKVTQSSRYLVKRTGEKVFLECVQDMDHENMFWYRQDPGLGLRLIYFSYDVKMKEKGDIPEGYSVSREKKERFSLILESASTNQTSMYLCASSPGLAVHEQYFGPGTRLTVT.

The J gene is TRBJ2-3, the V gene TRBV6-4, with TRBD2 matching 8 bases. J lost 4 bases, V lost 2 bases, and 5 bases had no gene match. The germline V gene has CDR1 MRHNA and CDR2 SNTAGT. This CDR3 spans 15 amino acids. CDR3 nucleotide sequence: TGTGCCAGCAGTGACGGGCGGGGGGAGTCAGATACGCAGTATTTT. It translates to CASSDGRGESDTQYF.

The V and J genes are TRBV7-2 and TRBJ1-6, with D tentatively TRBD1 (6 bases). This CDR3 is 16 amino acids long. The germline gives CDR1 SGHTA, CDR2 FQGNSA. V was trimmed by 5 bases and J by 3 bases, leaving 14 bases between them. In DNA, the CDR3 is TGTGCCAGCAGCCCGGGGGGGGGCGACTATAATTCACCCCTCCACTTT. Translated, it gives CASSPGGGDYNSPLHF.

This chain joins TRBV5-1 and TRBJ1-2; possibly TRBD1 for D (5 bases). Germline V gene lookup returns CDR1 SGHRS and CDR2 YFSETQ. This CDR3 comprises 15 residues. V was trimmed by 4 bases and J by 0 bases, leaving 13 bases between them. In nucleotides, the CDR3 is TGCGCCAGCAGCCCGGGGGGGGGAGCTAACTATGGCTACACCTTC. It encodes CASSPGGGANYGYTF.

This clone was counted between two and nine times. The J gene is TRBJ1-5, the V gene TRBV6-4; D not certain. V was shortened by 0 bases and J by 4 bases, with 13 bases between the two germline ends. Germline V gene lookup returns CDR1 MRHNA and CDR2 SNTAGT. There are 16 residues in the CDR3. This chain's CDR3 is CASSDSWSRINQPQHF. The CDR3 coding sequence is TGTGCCAGCAGTGACTCTTGGTCGAGAATAAATCAGCCCCAGCATTTT.

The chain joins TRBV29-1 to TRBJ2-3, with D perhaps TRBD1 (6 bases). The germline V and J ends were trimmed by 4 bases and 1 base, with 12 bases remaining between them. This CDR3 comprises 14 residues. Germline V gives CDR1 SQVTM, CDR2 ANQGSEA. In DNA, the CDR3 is TGCAGCGTTGCCCCCGCAGGGGGCACAGATACGCAGTATTTT. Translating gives CSVAPAGGTDTQYF.

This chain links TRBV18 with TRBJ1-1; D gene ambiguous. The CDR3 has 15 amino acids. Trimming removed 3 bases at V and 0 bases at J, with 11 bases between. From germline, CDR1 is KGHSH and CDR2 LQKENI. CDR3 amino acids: CASSPSGSLNTEAFF. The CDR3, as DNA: TGTGCCAGCTCACCGTCGGGGTCCTTGAACACTGAAGCTTTCTTT.

The CDR3 loop reads CASIMALAGYNEQFF. CDR3 coding DNA: TGTGCCAGCATCATGGCACTAGCGGGTTACAATGAGCAGTTCTTC. This rearrangement joins TRBV28 to TRBJ2-1; TRBD2 aligns across 9 bases. The trim removed 7 bases at V and 4 bases at J, leaving 8 bases unmatched. This CDR3 spans 15 amino acids. The germline V gene has CDR1 MDHEN and CDR2 SYDVKM.

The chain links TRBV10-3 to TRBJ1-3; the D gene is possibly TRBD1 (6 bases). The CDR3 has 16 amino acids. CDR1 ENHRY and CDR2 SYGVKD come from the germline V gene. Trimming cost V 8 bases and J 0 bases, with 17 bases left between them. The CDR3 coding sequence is TGTGCCATCTGCCCGGACAGAACAATCTCTGGAAACACCATATATTTT. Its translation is CAICPDRTISGNTIYF.

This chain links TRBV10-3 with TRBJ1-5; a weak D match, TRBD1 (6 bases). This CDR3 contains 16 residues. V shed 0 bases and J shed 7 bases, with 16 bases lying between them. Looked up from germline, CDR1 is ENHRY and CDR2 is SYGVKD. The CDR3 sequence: CAISESIGGARQPQHF. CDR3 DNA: TGTGCCATCAGTGAGTCGATCGGGGGGGCGAGGCAGCCCCAGCATTTT.

Here the CDR3 DNA reads TGTGCCAGCAGCTTGGGACTAGCGGGGGGTTCAGATACGCAGTATTTT. Its translation is CASSLGLAGGSDTQYF. The rearrangement joins TRBV7-2 to TRBJ2-3; 15 bases match TRBD2. V trimming: 3 bases; J trimming: 4 bases; junction bases outside the gene matches: 2. The CDR3 has 16 residues. The germline CDR1 and CDR2 sequences are SGHTA and FQGNSA.

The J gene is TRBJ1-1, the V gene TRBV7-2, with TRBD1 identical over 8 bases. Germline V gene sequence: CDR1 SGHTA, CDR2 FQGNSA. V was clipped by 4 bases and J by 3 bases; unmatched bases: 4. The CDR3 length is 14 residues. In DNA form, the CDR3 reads TGTGCCAGCAGCTCCCGACAGGGGCACACTGAAGCTTTCTTT. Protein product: CASSSRQGHTEAFF. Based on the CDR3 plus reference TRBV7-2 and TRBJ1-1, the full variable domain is GAGVSQSPSNKVTEKGKDVELRCDPISGHTALYWYRQSLGQGLEFLIYFQGNSAPDKSGLPSDRFSAERTGGSVSTLTIQRTQQEDSAVYLCASSSRQGHTEAFFGQGTRLTVV.

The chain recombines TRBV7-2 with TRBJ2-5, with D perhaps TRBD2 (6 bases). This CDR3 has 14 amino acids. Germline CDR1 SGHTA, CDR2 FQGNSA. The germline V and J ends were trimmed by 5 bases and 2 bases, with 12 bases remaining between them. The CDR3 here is CASSGTGGQETQYF. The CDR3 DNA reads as TGTGCCAGCAGCGGGACTGGGGGGCAAGAGACCCAGTACTTC.

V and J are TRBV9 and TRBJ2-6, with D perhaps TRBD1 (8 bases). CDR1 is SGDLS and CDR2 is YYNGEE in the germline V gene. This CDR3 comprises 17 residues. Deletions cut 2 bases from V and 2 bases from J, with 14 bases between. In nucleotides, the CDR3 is TGTGCCAGCAGCGTTGACAGGGGAGGGACTGGGGCCAACGTCCTGACTTTC. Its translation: CASSVDRGGTGANVLTF.